The present TCR beta chain was sequenced within a study of T-cell memory formation after mild COVID-19 (dated by TCRdb to about 2021). Turning to the overall study: TCR sequence clusters from the two donors were found to be largely donor specific. Two young, previously healthy adult volunteers made up the cohort, one male and one female. Longitudinal TCRalpha and TCRbeta repertoire sequencing tracked T-cell clones expanding and contracting after mild COVID-19 in two donors. Overall study outcomes, separate from this receptor: Balanced CD4/CD8 phenotypes were observed for clones contracting from day 15 to 85, whereas a bias towards CD4+ was observed for a second wave of clones expanding from day 15 to 37. Contracting CD4+ clones appeared mostly in the CM and EM memory subsets, whereas CD8+ clones were enriched in EMRA. Some responding clones were detected in pre-infection memory, suggesting pre-existing cross-reactive memory T cells joined the SARS-CoV-2 response. The study included only a couple of mild cases, and larger cohorts that include severe cases with pre-infection samples were judged to be necessary. The second-wave clones that peaked on day 37 were not confirmed to be SARS-CoV-2 specific.

This clonotype was found a few times. There is no known antigen for this receptor. No base quality values were provided; no much bigger clone lies one nucleotide off. Sequencing used an Illumina NovaSeq 6000. TCRalpha and TCRbeta cDNA libraries were built by 5'RACE with constant-segment primers, adding sample barcodes and unique molecular identifiers. RNA was extracted from every sample with Trizol reagent. The libraries were amplified in two PCR steps, and the second step added a second sample barcode and Illumina TruSeq adapters. The libraries were sequenced on an Illumina NovaSeq using 2 x 150 bp paired-end reads. The original methods were these. The reads were demultiplexed and collapsed into UMI-guided consensus sequences using migec v1.2.7. Using mixcr v2.1.11, UMI consensuses were aligned to TRA and TRB V and J templates and then assembled into clonotypes. Expanded or contracted clonotypes were those called significant by both edgeR and NoisET, with noise models trained on biological replicates. edgeR calls used a false discovery rate-adjusted p below 0.01 and a log2 fold-change threshold of 1. As an exploratory analysis of dynamics, PCA with hierarchical clustering was applied to max-normalized trajectories of the 1000 most abundant clonotypes. Separately sequenced CD4+ and CD8+ repertoires were used to assign the CD4 or CD8 phenotype of responding clones. TCRdb handled the public reads itself, with Q25 trimming in fastp and clone calling in MiXCR, and kept productive beta chains. A single entry per CDR3 protein holds the most common genes and DNA from its merged rows. It is TCRdb's table, rather than the study itself, that gives the V and J calls and clone size. Here the sample has 210,000 or so distinct CDR3 sequences; approximately 30% occur a single time. Of the sample, 9.5% to 12% falls within the top ten clones.

PBMCs were isolated by Ficoll-Paque density gradient centrifugation. Looking up the germline V gene (reference sequence) yields CDR1 DFQATT and CDR2 SNEGSKA. The CDR3, from cysteine to phenylalanine, totals 16 residues. CDR3 DNA only is kept here, 48 bases in frame from base 1. V ends up 5 bases short and J 6 bases short, with an unmatched junction base count of 13. This receptor was taken from an adult woman who had mild COVID-19 (a few samples of this study predate the infection). The sample titles of this study are shuffled in the database, so cell type and time point are left out; the donor was told from shared clones. Sample: PBMCs or a T cell subset sorted from them (not recorded which). The V gene is TRBV20-1 and the J gene is TRBJ1-5, with TRBD1 identical over 10 junction bases. The CDR3 reads CSARPRDRGFGQPQHF. The sequenced DNA: TGCAGTGCTCGACCTCGGGACAGGGGTTTCGGTCAGCCCCAGCATTTT.